The 16 T cell receptor beta chains below all came from one sample that was sequenced in a study of preoperative IRX-2 immunotherapy in early breast cancer. Some clones are missing from TCRdb's copy, which holds only in-frame ones; the method was immunoSEQ multiplex PCR. This table has 35,000 to 50,000 clones, over 85% appearing once. Noted treatment: preoperative locoregional IRX-2 cytokine immunotherapy. Sequenced material: tumor tissue, taken after IRX-2 immunotherapy. Receptors originate from a human donor with breast cancer.

The chain uses TRBV5-1 and TRBJ2-7, with a weak D call TRBD1 (7 bases). This CDR3 is 15 amino acids long. Germline V gene sequence: CDR1 SGHRS, CDR2 YFSETQ. V was clipped by 0 bases and J by 4 bases, with 14 bases between them. CDR3 nucleotide sequence: TGCGCCAGCAGCTTGGTCGAGGGGGGACAGTACGAGCAGTACTTC. Encoded protein: CASSLVEGGQYEQYF.

The rearrangement uses TRBV5-4 and TRBJ2-7, with D perhaps matching TRBD1 (5 bases). This CDR3 region has 15 residues. Trimming removed 4 bases at V and 3 bases at J, with 17 bases between. Germline CDR1 reads SGHNT; CDR2 reads YYREEE (reference sequence). CDR3 in DNA: TGTGCCAGCAGCCCTCGTGACCAAGGGGTCTACGAGCAGTACTTC. Encoded protein: CASSPRDQGVYEQYF.

This CDR3 is CASSTTGRGTQYF. The CDR3 nucleotides read TGTGCCAGTAGTACAACAGGTCGGGGGACCCAGTACTTC. V and J are TRBV19 and TRBJ2-5; D is perhaps TRBD1 or TRBD2 (5 bases each). The CDR3 is 13 amino acids. CDR1 is LNHDA, CDR2 SQIVND, per germline (reference sequence). V shed 4 bases and J shed 7 bases, with 13 bases lying between them.

The rearrangement uses TRBV7-7 and TRBJ2-1, with D perhaps given as TRBD1 or TRBD2 (5 bases each). The CDR3 extends over 14 amino acids. CDR1 and CDR2 from the germline V gene are SSHAT and FNYEAQ (reference sequence). V lost 5 bases and J lost 6, with 14 bases in between. Written as DNA, the CDR3 is TGTGCCAGCAGCCAACCGGGGCTCACCAATGAGCAGTTCTTC. Translation: CASSQPGLTNEQFF.

The J gene is TRBJ2-1, the V gene TRBV29-1; the D is unclear. The ends were cut back, 4 bases at V and 1 base at J, with 8 bases in the middle. This CDR3 has 13 amino acids. CDR1 and CDR2 from the germline V gene are SQVTM and ANQGSEA. The CDR3 spells CSVARVSYNEQFF. The CDR3 DNA sequence: TGCAGCGTTGCTAGGGTTTCCTACAATGAGCAGTTCTTC.

The chain employs TRBV28 and TRBJ1-1, with D possibly TRBD1 on 6 matching bases. Germline lookup yields CDR1 MDHEN and CDR2 SYDVKM. Trimming pared 3 bases from V and 6 bases from J, leaving 14 bases between. CDR3 length: 14 residues. Here the CDR3 reads CASSFVSGVAEAFF. The CDR3 bases are TGTGCCAGCAGTTTTGTCTCAGGGGTCGCTGAAGCTTTCTTT.

The sample holds one count of this clone. The chain employs TRBV30 and TRBJ1-4; TRBD1 might be the D (6 bases). From germline, CDR1 is GTSNPN and CDR2 SVGIG (reference sequence). CDR3 length equals 16 residues. The V end lost 0 bases, the J end lost 7 bases, and 18 bases lay between the germline ends. The CDR3 DNA is TGTGCCTGGAGTGTAAGGTACGGGACACCAGGTGAAAAACTGTTTTTT. Protein product: CAWSVRYGTPGEKLFF.

The chain couples TRBV5-1 to TRBJ1-4; 7 nucleotides agree with TRBD1. CDR1 is SGHRS and CDR2 is YFSETQ in the germline V gene. CDR3 length equals 13 residues. J was trimmed by 8 bases and V by 4 bases; bases with no gene match: 5. CDR3 in DNA: TGCGCCAGCAGCAAAGGGACAGCGGAAAAACTGTTTTTT. The encoded protein is CASSKGTAEKLFF.

This chain links TRBV7-6 with TRBJ1-2, with 8 bases fitting TRBD1. The CDR3 runs to 13 residues. V shed 8 bases and J 8 bases; nucleotides not matched to a gene: 10. Per germline, CDR1 SGHVS and CDR2 FNYEAQ. In DNA, the CDR3 is TGTGCCAGCTACAATGGACAGGGTAGCGGCTACACCTTC. Its protein is CASYNGQGSGYTF.

The chain combines TRBV19 with TRBJ1-2; tentatively, D is TRBD1 (5 bases). The V and J ends lost 11 bases and 8 bases respectively, with 18 bases between them. The CDR3 sequence is 12 residues long. Looked up from germline, CDR1 is LNHDA and CDR2 is SQIVND (reference sequence). CDR3 region: CASRQGAGGYTF. The CDR3 DNA sequence: TGTGCCTCCCGCCAGGGCGCGGGGGGCTACACCTTC.

The V gene is TRBV2, the J gene TRBJ1-1; D perhaps matches TRBD1 (5 bases). V was clipped by 8 bases and J by 1 base, with 14 bases between them. CDR1 and CDR2 from the germline V gene are SNHLY and FYNNEI. This CDR3 contains 14 residues. CDR3 amino acids: CASRPTVGNTEAFF. CDR3 nucleotide sequence: TGTGCCAGCCGACCGACAGTGGGGAACACTGAAGCTTTCTTT.

V usage is TRBV7-9 and J usage is TRBJ1-5; possible D gene TRBD1, 5 bases. The CDR3 covers 12 residues. V was pared by 1 base and J by 7 bases, with 5 bases between. CDR1 is SEHNR, CDR2 FQNEAQ, per germline (reference sequence). In DNA, the CDR3 is TGTGCCAGCAGCTTAGAGGGGCAGCCCCAGCATTTT. Its protein product is CASSLEGQPQHF. The variable domain in full, completed from reference TRBV7-9 and TRBJ1-5, reads DTGVSQNPRHKITKRGQNVTFRCDPISEHNRLYWYRQTLGQGPEFLTYFQNEAQLEKSRLLSDRFSAERPKGSFSTLEIQRTEQGDSAMYLCASSLEGQPQHFGDGTRLSIL.

The gene calls are TRBV4-3 and TRBJ1-4; possible D gene TRBD1, 6 bases. Trimming removed 1 base at V and 7 bases at J, with 13 bases between. This CDR3 contains 15 residues. Germline V gives CDR1 LGHNA, CDR2 YSLEER. CDR3 amino acids: CASSQGYRVGEKLFF. As DNA, the CDR3 is TGCGCCAGCAGCCAAGGTTACAGGGTGGGTGAAAAACTGTTTTTT.

The chain employs TRBV28 and TRBJ2-7; 9 nucleotides agree with TRBD1. The germline CDR1 and CDR2 sequences are MDHEN and SYDVKM. Germline trimming cut 6 bases from V and 12 bases from J; bases unmatched to any gene: 15. The length of the CDR3 is 14 residues. The CDR3 is CASRRDGTGPIWYF. The CDR3 bases are TGTGCCAGCAGGCGAGACGGGACAGGGCCGATTTGGTACTTC.

This rearrangement joins TRBV7-9 to TRBJ1-5; perhaps TRBD1 as D (6 bases). CDR3 length equals 15 residues. Germline loops: CDR1 SEHNR, CDR2 FQNEAQ (reference sequence). V was shortened by 5 bases and J by 1 base, with 12 bases between the two germline ends. CDR3 in DNA: TGTGCCAGCAGCCAAGGGGGAGAAAGCAATCAGCCCCAGCATTTT. This sequence encodes CASSQGGESNQPQHF.

This clone was counted once. The chain combines TRBV5-1 with TRBJ2-7; tentative D call: TRBD1 (6 bases). The CDR3 is 16 amino acids. The V end was cut by 4 bases, the J end by 2 bases, with 19 bases between. Per the germline V gene, CDR1 is SGHRS and CDR2 is YFSETQ. The CDR3 is CASSPFGQKDAYEQYF. CDR3 coding DNA: TGCGCCAGCAGCCCCTTCGGACAGAAGGATGCCTACGAGCAGTACTTC.